The sequence of this TCR beta chain was determined in a study of CD8+ T cells in alopecia areata (dated by TCRdb to 2017 to 2018). Turning to the overall study: The treated patients took part in an open-label pilot trial in which moderate-to-severe alopecia areata was treated with oral tofacitinib at 5 to 10 mg twice daily. Clonality in the scalp was compared among normal scalp (n=4), patchy alopecia areata scalp (n=8), and alopecia totalis/universalis scalp (n=8). The RNA source kit depended on sample type: the PAXgene miRNA kit for fixed scalp, the miRNeasy kit for PBMCs, and the RNeasy kit for mouse skin. Amplification of TCRbeta CDR3 regions was done by immunoSEQ multiplex PCR using 35 Vbeta forward primers and 13 Jbeta reverse primers. Patients stayed on tofacitinib for 6 to 18 months and then had 6 months of follow-up off drug so that delayed response and recurrence could be assessed. Scalp tissue and sorted CD4+ and CD8+ peripheral blood T cells from patchy and totalis/universalis alopecia areata patients and from healthy controls were covered by human TCRbeta sequencing. In both human patients and the C3H/HeJ mouse model, the study applied high-throughput TCRbeta sequencing to look at T cell clonal expansion in alopecia areata. Tofacitinib-treated patients had biopsies at baseline and at 4 and 24 weeks of treatment, with a later scalp biopsy in several patients.

What the authors observed across the whole study: TCR sequences shared between patients were less clear than in mice, possibly partly because of HLA diversity in the patient population. Resident alphabeta T cells in normal human skin are also sequenced, complicating scalp TCR repertoire analysis, unlike mouse skin dominated by gammadelta T cells. Compared with normal scalp, lesional scalp had higher clonality and more expanded CD8+ clones, particularly in alopecia totalis/universalis, a pattern that suggests antigenic drive.

The CDR3 spans 16 residues, from the cysteine through the phenylalanine. The entry retains the CDR3 DNA only, 48 bases that are in frame from base 1. V trim: 0 bases; J trim: 8 bases; unmatched bases: 8. Reading the germline V gene gives CDR1 SGHVS and CDR2 FQNEAQ. With regard to this clone: Its antigen is currently not known. Per-base quality was not reported, and no clone a single base away is much larger than it.

Libraries were constructed by the immunoSEQ multiplex PCR assay. RNA was extracted from all samples and reverse transcribed into cDNA as template for TCR sequencing. First-strand cDNA was synthesized using SuperScript III with a 2:1 mix of oligo-dT and random hexamers. A synthetic immune receptor repertoire was used to measure amplification bias, and any remaining bias was corrected computationally. As for the authors' bioinformatics: Raw reads were preprocessed for error removal, and CDR3 was defined according to IMGT conventions as running from the conserved cysteine to phenylalanine. To get clonality, Shannon entropy was normalized by log2 of the number of productive unique TCRs and the result was subtracted from 1. Whether each scalp clone was CD4 or CD8 was inferred by checking scalp TCRbeta sequences against the CD4 and CD8 repertoires from sorted blood. TCRdb's version of the immuneACCESS table is confined to in-frame rearrangements and falls short of the full clone set. An unresolved V gene accounts for under half of the shortfall where checked; the remainder is of unknown origin. That table supplies the V and J calls and clone size; D and trimming were determined from the DNA. Counted in this sample were some 210,000 clones; more than 45% of them appeared once. Clones ranked in the top ten supply around 0.46% of the sample.

The sample's time point label is to be understood as: baseline before oral tofacitinib. Lesional scalp punch biopsies and peripheral blood were collected from alopecia areata patients. After PBMCs were isolated by density centrifugation and stained for CD3, CD4 and CD8, a FACSAria was used to sort CD4+ and CD8+ T cells. Sequenced here: CD4+ T cells sorted from blood, sampled at week 0. The receptor comes from a human donor with alopecia areata. This chain joins TRBV7-8 to TRBJ2-1, and TRBD2 matches 9 of the central bases. CDR3 reads: CASSLAASGIGDEQFF. Read as DNA, the sequence is TGTGCCAGCAGCTTAGCGGCTAGCGGGATCGGAGATGAGCAGTTCTTC.